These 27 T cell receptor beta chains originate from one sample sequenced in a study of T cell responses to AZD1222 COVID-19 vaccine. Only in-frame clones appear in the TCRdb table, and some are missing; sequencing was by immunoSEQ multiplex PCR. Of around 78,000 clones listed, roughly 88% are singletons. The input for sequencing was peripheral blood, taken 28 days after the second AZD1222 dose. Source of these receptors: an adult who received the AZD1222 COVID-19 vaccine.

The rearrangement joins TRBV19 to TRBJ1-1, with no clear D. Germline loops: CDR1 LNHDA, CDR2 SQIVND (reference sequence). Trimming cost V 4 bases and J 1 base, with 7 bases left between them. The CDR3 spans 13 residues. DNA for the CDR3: TGTGCCAGTAGTAATGAGAGGAACACTGAAGCTTTCTTT. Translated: CASSNERNTEAFF.

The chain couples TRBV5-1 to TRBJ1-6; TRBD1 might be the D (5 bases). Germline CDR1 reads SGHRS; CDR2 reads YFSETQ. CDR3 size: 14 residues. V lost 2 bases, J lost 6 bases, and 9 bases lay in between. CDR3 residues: CASSLTGRNSPLHF. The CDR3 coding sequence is TGCGCCAGCAGCTTAACGGGACGTAATTCACCCCTCCACTTT.

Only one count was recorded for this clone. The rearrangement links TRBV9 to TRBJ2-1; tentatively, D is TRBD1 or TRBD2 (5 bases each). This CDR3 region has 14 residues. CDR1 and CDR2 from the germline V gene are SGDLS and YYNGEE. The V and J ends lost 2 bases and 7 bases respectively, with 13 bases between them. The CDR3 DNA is TGTGCCAGCAGCGTCCGTACTGGGGGAAATGAGCAGTTCTTC. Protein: CASSVRTGGNEQFF.

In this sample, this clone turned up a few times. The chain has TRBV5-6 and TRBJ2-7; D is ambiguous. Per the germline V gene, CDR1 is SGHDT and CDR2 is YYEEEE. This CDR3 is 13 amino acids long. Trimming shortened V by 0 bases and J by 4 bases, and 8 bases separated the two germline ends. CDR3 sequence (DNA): TGTGCCAGCAGCTTGGGGGGTAGGTACGAGCAGTACTTC. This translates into CASSLGGRYEQYF.

The CDR3 protein is CSVEDSLSYEQYF. CDR3 bases: TGCAGCGTTGAGGACAGCCTCTCCTACGAGCAGTACTTC. This sequence joins TRBV29-1 and TRBJ2-7; a weak D match, TRBD1 (6 bases). V was pared by 3 bases and J by 0 bases, with 9 bases between. Per the germline V gene, CDR1 is SQVTM and CDR2 is ANQGSEA. The CDR3 extends over 13 amino acids.

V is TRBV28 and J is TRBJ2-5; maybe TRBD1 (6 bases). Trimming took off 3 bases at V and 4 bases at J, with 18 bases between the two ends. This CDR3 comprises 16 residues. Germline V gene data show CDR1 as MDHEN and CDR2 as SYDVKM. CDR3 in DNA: TGTGCCAGCAGTTTCGGACAGATCCTTAGGGCAGAGACCCAGTACTTC. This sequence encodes CASSFGQILRAETQYF.

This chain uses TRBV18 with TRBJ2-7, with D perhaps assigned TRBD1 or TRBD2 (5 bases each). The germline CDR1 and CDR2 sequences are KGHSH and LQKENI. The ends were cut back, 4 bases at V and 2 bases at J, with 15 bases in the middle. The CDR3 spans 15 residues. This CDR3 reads CASSLGATVTYEQYF. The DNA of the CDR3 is TGTGCCAGCTCACTCGGGGCAACGGTGACCTACGAGCAGTACTTC.

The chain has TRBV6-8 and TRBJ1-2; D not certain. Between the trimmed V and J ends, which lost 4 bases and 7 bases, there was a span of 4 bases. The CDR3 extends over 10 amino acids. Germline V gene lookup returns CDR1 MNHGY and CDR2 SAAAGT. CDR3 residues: CASSSPGYTF. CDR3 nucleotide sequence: TGTGCCAGCAGTTCGCCTGGCTACACCTTC.

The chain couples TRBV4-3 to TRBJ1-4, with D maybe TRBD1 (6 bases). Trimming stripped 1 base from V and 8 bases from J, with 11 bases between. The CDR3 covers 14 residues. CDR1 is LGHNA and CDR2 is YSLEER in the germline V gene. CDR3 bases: TGCGCCAGCAGCCAAGGGACGGGGGGCGAAAAACTGTTTTTT. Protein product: CASSQGTGGEKLFF.

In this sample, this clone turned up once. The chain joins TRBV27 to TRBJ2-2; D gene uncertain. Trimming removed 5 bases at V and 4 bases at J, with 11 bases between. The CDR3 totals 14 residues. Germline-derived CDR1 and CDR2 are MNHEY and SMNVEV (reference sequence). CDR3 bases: TGTGCCAGCAGTGCCATGAAATCCACCGGGGAGCTGTTTTTT. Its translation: CASSAMKSTGELFF.

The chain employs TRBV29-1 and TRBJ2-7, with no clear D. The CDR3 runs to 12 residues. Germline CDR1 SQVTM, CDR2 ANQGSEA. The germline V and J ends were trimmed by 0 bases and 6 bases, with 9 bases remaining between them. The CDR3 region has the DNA TGCAGCGTTGAAGATGTGGGTGGCGAGCAGTACTTC. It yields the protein CSVEDVGGEQYF.

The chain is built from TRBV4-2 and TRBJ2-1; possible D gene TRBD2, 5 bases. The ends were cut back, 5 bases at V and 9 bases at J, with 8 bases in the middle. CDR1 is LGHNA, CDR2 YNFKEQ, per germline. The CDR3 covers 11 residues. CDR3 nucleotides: TGTGCCAGCAGCGGACTGGCTGAGCAGTTCTTC. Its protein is CASSGLAEQFF.

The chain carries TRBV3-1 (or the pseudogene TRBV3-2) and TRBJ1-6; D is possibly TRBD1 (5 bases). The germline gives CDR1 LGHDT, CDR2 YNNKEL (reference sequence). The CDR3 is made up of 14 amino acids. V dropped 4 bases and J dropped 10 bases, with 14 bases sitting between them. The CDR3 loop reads CASSPRDSGSPLHF. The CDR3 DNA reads TGTGCCAGCAGCCCCAGGGACTCTGGCTCACCCCTCCACTTT.

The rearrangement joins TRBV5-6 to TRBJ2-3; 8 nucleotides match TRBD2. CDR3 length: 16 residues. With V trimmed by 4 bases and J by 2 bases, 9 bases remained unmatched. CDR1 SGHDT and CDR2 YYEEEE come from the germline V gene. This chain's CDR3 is CASSGGSGANTDTQYF. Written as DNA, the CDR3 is TGTGCCAGCAGCGGCGGTAGCGGGGCCAACACAGATACGCAGTATTTT.

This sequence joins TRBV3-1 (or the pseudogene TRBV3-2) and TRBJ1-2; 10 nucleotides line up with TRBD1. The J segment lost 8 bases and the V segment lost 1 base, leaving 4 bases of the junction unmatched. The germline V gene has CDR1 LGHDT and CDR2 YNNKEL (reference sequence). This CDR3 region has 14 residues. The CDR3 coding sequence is TGTGCCAGCAGCCAAGGACAGGGGGCTTACGGCTACACCTTC. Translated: CASSQGQGAYGYTF.

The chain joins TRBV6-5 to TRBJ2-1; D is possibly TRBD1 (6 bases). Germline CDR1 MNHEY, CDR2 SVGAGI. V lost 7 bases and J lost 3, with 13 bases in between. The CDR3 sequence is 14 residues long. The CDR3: CASMIGQHYNEQFF. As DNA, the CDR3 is TGTGCCAGCATGATCGGACAGCACTACAATGAGCAGTTCTTC.

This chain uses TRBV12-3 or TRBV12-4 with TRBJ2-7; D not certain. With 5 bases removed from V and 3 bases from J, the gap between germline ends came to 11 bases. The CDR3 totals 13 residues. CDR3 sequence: CASSAPSGYEQYF. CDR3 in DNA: TGTGCCAGCAGTGCCCCATCGGGCTACGAGCAGTACTTC.

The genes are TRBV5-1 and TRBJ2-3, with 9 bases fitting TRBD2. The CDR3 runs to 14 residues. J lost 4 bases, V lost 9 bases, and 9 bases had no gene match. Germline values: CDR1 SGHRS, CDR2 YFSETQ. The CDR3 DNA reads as TGCGCCACCACCCCGGGACTAGCATCAGATACGCAGTATTTT. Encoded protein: CATTPGLASDTQYF.

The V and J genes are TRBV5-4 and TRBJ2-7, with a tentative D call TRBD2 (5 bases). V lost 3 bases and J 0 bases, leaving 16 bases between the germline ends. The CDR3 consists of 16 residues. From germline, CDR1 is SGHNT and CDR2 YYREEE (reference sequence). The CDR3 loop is CASSSGGRGSSYEQYF. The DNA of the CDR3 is TGTGCCAGCAGCTCCGGTGGACGGGGAAGCTCCTACGAGCAGTACTTC.

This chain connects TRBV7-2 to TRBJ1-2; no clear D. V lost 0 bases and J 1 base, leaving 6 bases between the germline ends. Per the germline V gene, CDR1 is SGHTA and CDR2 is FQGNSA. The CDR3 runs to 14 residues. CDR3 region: CASSLASVNYGYTF. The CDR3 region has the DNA TGTGCCAGCAGCTTAGCGAGCGTTAACTATGGCTACACCTTC.

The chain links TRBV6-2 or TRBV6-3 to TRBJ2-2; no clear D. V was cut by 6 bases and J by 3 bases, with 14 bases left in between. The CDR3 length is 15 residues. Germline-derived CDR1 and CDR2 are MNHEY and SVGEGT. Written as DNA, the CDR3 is TGTGCCAGCAGCAGGACGGGCACCCACACCGGGGAGCTGTTTTTT. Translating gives CASSRTGTHTGELFF.

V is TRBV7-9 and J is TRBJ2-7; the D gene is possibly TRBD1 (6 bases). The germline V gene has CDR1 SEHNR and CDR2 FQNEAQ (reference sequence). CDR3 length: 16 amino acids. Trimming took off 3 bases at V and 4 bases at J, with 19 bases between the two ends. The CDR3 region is CASSFIVAGAAYEQYF. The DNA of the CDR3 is TGTGCCAGCAGCTTCATCGTGGCAGGGGCGGCTTACGAGCAGTACTTC.

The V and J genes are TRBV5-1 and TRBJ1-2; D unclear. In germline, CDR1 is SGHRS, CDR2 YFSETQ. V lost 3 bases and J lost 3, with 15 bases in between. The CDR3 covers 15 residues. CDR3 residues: CASSSGIGSDYGYTF. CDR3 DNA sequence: TGCGCCAGCAGCTCGGGTATAGGGAGCGACTATGGCTACACCTTC.

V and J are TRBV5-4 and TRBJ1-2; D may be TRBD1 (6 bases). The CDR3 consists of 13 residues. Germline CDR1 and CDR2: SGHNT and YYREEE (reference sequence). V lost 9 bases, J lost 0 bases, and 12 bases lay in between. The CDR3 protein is CANSDSTNYGYTF. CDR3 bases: TGTGCCAACTCGGACAGTACTAACTATGGCTACACCTTC.

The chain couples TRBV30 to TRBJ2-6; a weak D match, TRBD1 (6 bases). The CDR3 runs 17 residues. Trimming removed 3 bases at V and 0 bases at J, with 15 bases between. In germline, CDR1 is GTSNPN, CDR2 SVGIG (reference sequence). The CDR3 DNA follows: TGTGCCTGGAGAAGAGGGACATTACACTCTGGGGCCAACGTCCTGACTTTC. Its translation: CAWRRGTLHSGANVLTF.

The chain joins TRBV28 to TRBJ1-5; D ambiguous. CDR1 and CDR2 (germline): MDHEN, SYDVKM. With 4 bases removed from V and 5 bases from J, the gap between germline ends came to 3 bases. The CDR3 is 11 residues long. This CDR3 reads CASSSDQPQHF. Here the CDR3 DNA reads TGTGCCAGCAGTTCAGATCAGCCCCAGCATTTT.

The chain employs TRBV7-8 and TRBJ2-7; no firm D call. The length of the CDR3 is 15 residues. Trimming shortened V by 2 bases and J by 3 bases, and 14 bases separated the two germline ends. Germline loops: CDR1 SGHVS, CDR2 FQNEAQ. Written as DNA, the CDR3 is TGTGCCAGCAGCTTACACCGATTTCTGAACTACGAGCAGTACTTC. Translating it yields CASSLHRFLNYEQYF.